These 2 T cell receptor beta chains share one sample of origin, sequenced in a study of blood T cell repertoires in COVID-19. Libraries were prepared by immunoSEQ multiplex PCR; TCRdb keeps only in-frame clonotypes and omits some of them. The sample has about 200,000 clones; around 84% are singletons. Input material: peripheral blood. All receptors derive from a man in his 60s with acute or convalescent COVID-19.

The chain has TRBV6-2 or TRBV6-3 and TRBJ1-1; D not resolved. The CDR3 is 13 amino acids. Trimming cost V 4 bases and J 7 bases, with 13 bases left between them. CDR1 and CDR2 from the germline V gene are MNHEY and SVGEGT. CDR3 nucleotides: TGTGCCAGCAGTTCGGTCACGCGTGGTGAAGCTTTCTTT. Residues: CASSSVTRGEAFF.

The chain has TRBV29-1 and TRBJ2-3, with 7 bases identical to TRBD1. V dropped 3 bases and J dropped 11; count of bases not matched to a gene: 5. Per germline, CDR1 SQVTM and CDR2 ANQGSEA. This CDR3 contains 11 residues. This CDR3 is CSVDVGTEQYF. CDR3 nucleotide sequence: TGCAGCGTTGATGTGGGGACAGAGCAGTATTTT.